The present entry profiles one TCR beta chain with its context. Samples each yielded cDNA through eight separate reactions. Template switching appended UMIs that held a 6-nucleotide sample barcode. Nested amplification of TCRalpha and TCRbeta cDNA involved two PCRs of approximately 16 and 10 cycles. TCRdb reworked the 5' RACE reads into one entry per CDR3 protein, no DNA. The sample includes around 100,000 distinct CDR3 sequences. The entry originates in a study of monozygotic twins with inflammatory bowel disease. CDR3 length equals 14 residues. Germline assignment: CDR1 MNHEY and CDR2 SVGAGI. The chain is built from TRBV6-5 and TRBJ1-2. The source material was blood. This TCR was recovered from a human donor with ulcerative colitis or Crohn's disease, or a healthy co-twin of an affected twin (not recorded which). CDR3 sequence reads: CASSYSSRNYGYTF.